These 27 T cell receptor beta chains were sequenced from one sample in a study of tumor and adjacent non-tumor tissue in lung cancer. The library came from three nested PCR rounds adapted from ARM-PCR protocols. One entry per CDR3 protein, called by TCRdb with MiXCR from the multiplex PCR reads. This table has around 100,000 distinct CDR3 sequences, 65% appearing once. The template was RNA from unsorted bulk tissue. More than 3 cm separated this lung sample from the edge of the tumor. The material sequenced was distant non-tumor lung tissue. All receptors derive from a man aged 25-40 years with non-small cell lung cancer.

This clonotype has only a few counts. This sequence may be a read error, since a much larger clone differs from it by one base. V usage is TRBV12-3 or TRBV12-4 and J usage is TRBJ1-1; D may be TRBD1 (5 bases). This CDR3 contains 12 residues. CDR3 bases: TGTGCCAGCAGACGATCCGGGACTGAAGCTCTCTTT. Amino acids: CASRRSGTEALF.

This clonotype was observed once. In this CDR3 the conserved last residue, phenylalanine or tryptophan, is missing, so a read error is likely. Because the CDR3's place on the DNA is in doubt, the DNA is left out and the CDR3 is given as listed by TCRdb. The chain links TRBV11-2 to TRBJ2-1; whether TRBD1, the table's D call, matches the DNA was not checked. The CDR3 is made up of 15 amino acids, end residues included. Germline V CDR1 and CDR2: SGHAT, FQNNGV. The CDR3: CASSRQRGIWNERFY.

As regards this clonotype: The junction and the germline gene differ at one end; a read error may be behind it. V and J are TRBV10-2 and TRBJ1-5, with 7 nucleotides matching TRBD1. Germline V gives CDR1 WSHSY, CDR2 SAAADI. The CDR3 runs to 16 residues. The CDR3 coding sequence is TGCGCCAGCAGTTCAGGGAGAGGGGGCGGAAGTCAGCCCCAGCAATTT. This codes for CASSSGRGGGSQPQQF.

This clonotype has only one observation. No conserved phenylalanine or tryptophan ends this CDR3, so it is likely a read error. This chain joins TRBV11-1 and TRBJ2-3, with D perhaps TRBD2 (7 bases). The length of the CDR3 is 15 residues. V gave up 3 bases and J gave up 5 bases, with 15 bases separating them. Germline lookup yields CDR1 SGHAT and CDR2 FQDESV (reference sequence). This CDR3 is CASSFMRGRIDTQYV. The CDR3 nucleotides read TGTGCCAGCAGCTTCATGCGGGGGCGGATAGATACGCAGTATGTT.

The chain has TRBV6-2 or TRBV6-3 and TRBJ1-1; TRBD1 agrees at 8 bases. CDR1 is MNHEY, CDR2 SVGEGT, per germline. CDR3 size: 14 residues. CDR3 DNA: TGTACCAACATGACGACAGGGGAACAAACTGAAGCTTTCTTT. Amino acid sequence: CTNMTTGEQTEAFF.

This clonotype was detected ten times or more. V is TRBV20-1 and J is TRBJ1-1; 8 positions agree with TRBD1. V lost 5 bases, J lost 4 bases, and 3 bases stayed unmatched. Germline-derived CDR1 and CDR2 are DFQATT and SNEGSKA (reference sequence). This CDR3 is 12 amino acids long. The CDR3 is CSAPGQGTEAFF. For the CDR3, the DNA is TGCAGTGCTCCAGGACAGGGCACTGAAGCTTTCTTT.

The sample holds a few counts of this clonotype. A read error may be the cause here, since a much bigger clone is one base away. The rearrangement uses TRBV4-3 and TRBJ1-6, with 7 bases fitting TRBD1. The germline CDR1 and CDR2 sequences are LGHNA and YSLEER. The CDR3 runs 15 residues. The CDR3 spells CVSSQEGTEDSPLHF. The CDR3 coding sequence is TGCGTCAGCAGCCAAGAGGGGACAGAAGATTCACCCCTCCACTTT.

The chain links TRBV11-2 to TRBJ1-2, with 9 bases identical to TRBD1. Trimming cost V 5 bases and J 8 bases; bases outside gene matches: 12. In germline, CDR1 is SGHAT, CDR2 FQNNGV. This CDR3 spans 15 amino acids. This chain's CDR3 is CASSIAGTGYDGYTF. Here the CDR3 DNA reads TGTGCCAGCAGCATCGCCGGGACAGGGTATGACGGCTACACCTTC.

A note on this clonotype: Germline and junction disagree at one end, which may indicate a read error. V usage is TRBV11-2 and J usage is TRBJ2-5; tentatively, D is TRBD2 (5 bases). CDR1 and CDR2 from the germline V gene are SGHAT and FQNNGV. This CDR3 is built from 11 residues. CDR3 sequence (DNA): TGTGCCAACAGCATCAGCGGAGTCCAGTACTTC. Amino acid sequence: CANSISGVQYF.

The sample holds a few counts of this clonotype. The rearrangement links TRBV30 to TRBJ2-1, with D perhaps matching TRBD2 (5 bases). This CDR3 contains 12 residues. The V end was cut by 1 base, the J end by 6 bases, with 7 bases between. Germline CDR1 reads GTSNPN; CDR2 reads SVGIG (reference sequence). CDR3 sequence reads: CAWSGEGNEQFF. CDR3 nucleotides: TGTGCCTGGAGTGGAGAGGGCAATGAGCAGTTCTTC. The full variable domain, rest sourced from reference TRBV30 and TRBJ2-1, is SQTIHQWPATLVQPVGSPLSLECTVEGTSNPNLYWYRQAAGRGLQLLFYSVGIGQISSEVPQNLSASRPQDRQFILSSKKLLLSDSGFYLCAWSGEGNEQFFGPGTRLTVL.

The chain joins TRBV24-1 to TRBJ1-2; D might be TRBD1 (5 bases). Germline CDR1 KGHDR, CDR2 SFDVKD. The CDR3 sequence is 12 residues long. This CDR3 reads CDTSTVNYGYTF. The CDR3 nucleotides are TGTGACACTTCGACAGTAAACTATGGCTACACCTTC.

To note about this clonotype: One base away lies a much larger clone, so this may be a sequencing read error. The gene calls are TRBV29-1 and TRBJ1-1; 11 nucleotides line up with TRBD1. The CDR3 consists of 14 residues. The germline gives CDR1 SQVTM, CDR2 ANQGSEA. The CDR3 region has the DNA TGCAGCGTGGACAGGGGGCGAGGGAACACTGAAGCTCTCTTT. This sequence encodes CSVDRGRGNTEALF.

Concerning this clonotype: A much bigger clone sits one base away, suggesting this may be a read error. The chain couples TRBV5-1 to TRBJ2-3; tentative D call: TRBD2 (6 bases). CDR1 is SGHRS, CDR2 YFSETQ, per germline. The CDR3 has 14 amino acids. CDR3 loop: CTSSTTSRGDTQYF. The CDR3 nucleotides read TGCACCAGCAGCACGACTAGTCGGGGAGATACGCAGTATTTT.

The chain has TRBV20-1 and TRBJ1-1; perhaps TRBD1 as D (5 bases). V gave up 4 bases and J gave up 11 bases, with 14 bases separating them. The CDR3 extends over 11 amino acids. Germline assignment: CDR1 DFQATT and CDR2 SNEGSKA (reference sequence). The DNA for the CDR3 is TGCAGTGCTACCTGGGGACCAGATGCTTTCTTT. Translated: CSATWGPDAFF.

In regard to this clonotype: One end of the junction varies from germline; a read error may be responsible. V and J are TRBV12-3 or TRBV12-4 and TRBJ1-1, with 7 bases that match TRBD1. The CDR3 runs to 13 residues. CDR3 loop: CVSEYTGALEAFF. For the CDR3, the DNA is TGTGTCAGCGAATACACAGGGGCCCTCGAAGCTTTCTTT.

Ten or more counts support this clonotype. The chain carries TRBV20-1 and TRBJ2-3, with TRBD2 matching over 11 bases. The length of the CDR3 is 17 residues. After removal of 1 base from V and 4 bases from J, the junction contained 10 bases not matched to a gene. The germline V gene encodes CDR1 DFQATT and CDR2 SNEGSKA (reference sequence). This chain's CDR3 is CSARGVSGGAGPDTQYF. As DNA, the CDR3 is TGCAGTGCTAGAGGGGTTAGCGGGGGGGCTGGCCCAGATACGCAGTATTTT.

This clonotype was seen a single time. In this CDR3 the conserved last residue, phenylalanine or tryptophan, is missing, so a read error is likely. The chain carries TRBV11-2 and TRBJ2-5; D possibly corresponds to TRBD2 (5 bases). V lost 10 bases and J lost 5, with 11 bases in between. Germline assignment: CDR1 SGHAT and CDR2 FQNNGV. The CDR3 loop spans 11 amino acids. Here the CDR3 DNA reads TGTGCCATCGATGGGGAGGAGACCCAGTACGTC. It yields the protein CAIDGEETQYV.

The chain links TRBV11-1 to TRBJ2-2; weak D call: TRBD2 (6 bases). Germline V CDR1 and CDR2: SGHAT, FQDESV (reference sequence). V gave up 8 bases and J gave up 5 bases, with 18 bases separating them. The CDR3 is 15 residues long. The CDR3 spells CASGRLREETGELFF. DNA of the CDR3: TGTGCCAGCGGCCGCCTCAGGGAGGAGACCGGGGAGCTGTTTTTT.

Note on this clonotype: A read error is likely, as this CDR3 ends without the conserved phenylalanine or tryptophan. The CDR3, as DNA: TGTAGTGCCATCGGGGAGGGCAACAATGAGCAGTTCTCC. Its protein product is CSAIGEGNNEQFS. The rearrangement uses TRBV20-1 and TRBJ2-1, with 7 bases aligning to TRBD2. Germline lookup yields CDR1 DFQATT and CDR2 SNEGSKA (reference sequence). The CDR3 length is 13 residues.

This clonotype was observed a few times. It may be a read error: a sequence one base away is much more abundant. The V gene is TRBV20-1, the J gene TRBJ2-1; 10 positions match TRBD1. V lost 7 bases and J lost 8; bases outside the gene matches: 8. CDR1 DFQATT and CDR2 SNEGSKA come from the germline V gene (reference sequence). The CDR3 runs to 13 residues. CDR3 DNA: TGCAGTGTGGGGACAGGGGTCACAGATGAGCAGTTCTTC. This codes for CSVGTGVTDEQFF.

In its sample, this clonotype was seen many times. The chain combines TRBV6-5 with TRBJ2-2; D not certain. Germline-derived CDR1 and CDR2 are MNHEY and SVGAGI. V was clipped by 6 bases and J by 1 base, with 12 bases between them. The CDR3 loop spans 15 amino acids. The CDR3 bases are TGTGCCAGCAGAGACTCGTCACTGAACACCGGGGAGCTGTTTTTT. Its translation: CASRDSSLNTGELFF.

This clonotype was seen ten or more times. The rearrangement uses TRBV5-5 and TRBJ1-1; the D gene is possibly TRBD1 (5 bases). This CDR3 has 14 residues. Trimming shortened V by 1 base and J by 3 bases, and 10 bases separated the two germline ends. Germline CDR1 is SGHKS and CDR2 is YYEKEE (reference sequence). The CDR3 coding sequence is TGTGCCAGCAGCTTGCTGGGGCCGGACACTGAAGCTTTCTTT. Translated, it gives CASSLLGPDTEAFF.

This clonotype has a handful of counts. J is TRBJ2-7 and V is TRBV11-2; 7 bases align to TRBD1. The trim removed 3 bases at V and 6 bases at J, leaving 5 bases unmatched. CDR1 is SGHAT, CDR2 FQNNGV, per germline. The CDR3 has 13 amino acids. The CDR3 nucleotides read TGTGCCAGCAGCTTTCGGGACAGTGCCGAGCAGTACTTC. This gives the protein CASSFRDSAEQYF.

About this clonotype: One end of the junction fails to match germline, which may point to a read error. V usage is TRBV20-1 and J usage is TRBJ2-1; a possible D gene is TRBD2 (6 bases). Per germline, CDR1 DFQATT and CDR2 SNEGSKA (reference sequence). This CDR3 is 17 amino acids long. The CDR3 region is CSARDPRVVGGYDEQFF. Written as DNA, the CDR3 is TGCAGTGCTAGAGACCCCCGGGTAGTGGGAGGCTACGATGAGCAGTTCTTC.

The chain has TRBV5-1 and TRBJ2-1; a possible D gene is TRBD1 (6 bases). Germline values: CDR1 SGHRS, CDR2 YFSETQ. The CDR3 covers 15 residues. V lost 1 base, J lost 3 bases, and 11 bases lay in between. For the CDR3, the DNA is TGCGCCAGCAGCTTGAGTCAGGGGTACTACAATGAGCAGTTCTTC. Amino acids: CASSLSQGYYNEQFF.

Turning to this clonotype: It may be a read error: a sequence one base away is much more abundant. J is TRBJ2-5 and V is TRBV5-4; no clear D. Trimming took 0 bases from V and 2 from J, leaving 11 bases between them. There are 15 residues in the CDR3. CDR1 is SGHNT, CDR2 YYREEE, per germline (reference sequence). The CDR3 DNA is TGTGCCAGCAGCTTGGAGTGTCAGCTGCAAGAGACCCAGTACTTC. Its translation is CASSLECQLQETQYF. The entire variable domain, with the rest obtained from reference TRBV5-4 and TRBJ2-5, is as follows: ETGVTQSPTHLIKTRGQQVTLRCSSQSGHNTVSWYQQALGQGPQFIFQYYREEENGRGNFPPRFSGLQFPNYSSELNVNALELDDSALYLCASSLECQLQETQYFGPGTRLLVL.

The chain links TRBV11-2 to TRBJ2-2, with D unclear. The germline V and J ends were trimmed by 5 bases and 2 bases, with 9 bases remaining between them. The CDR3 loop spans 14 amino acids. Germline CDR1 SGHAT, CDR2 FQNNGV. CDR3 residues: CASSPLDNTGELFF. As DNA, the CDR3 is TGTGCCAGCAGCCCCCTAGATAACACCGGGGAGCTGTTTTTT.